Listed below are T cell receptor beta chains from one sample, sequenced in a study of neurological immune-mediated disorders. TCRdb reprocessed the 5' RACE reads via MiXCR and lists one record per CDR3 protein. The table shows fewer than 85,000 distinct CDR3 sequences, with 5% to 5.5% occurring only once. Sequenced material: PBMCs. The source of these receptors is a woman aged 30 to 39 with multiple sclerosis. CDR3s include the opening cysteine and the closing phenylalanine or tryptophan. A D gene is named only where the DNA matches it firmly. Only part of the rows carry a size: once, few, many, or a class if the clone is expanded.

TRBJ1-5 | many | . | TRBV27 | TGTGCCAGCAGTTTTTATGGAGGATCGCCTCAGCCCCAGCATTTT | CASSFYGGSPQPQHF
TRBJ2-3 | many | . | TRBV29-1 | TGCAGCGTTAGTCAGGGTTTATCGGATACGCAGTATTTT | CSVSQGLSDTQYF
TRBJ2-1 | few | . | TRBV5-1 | TGCGCCAGCAGCTTGGAGGGGAGGTATGAGCAGTTCTTC | CASSLEGRYEQFF
TRBJ2-6 | few | . | TRBV12-5 | TGTGCTAGTGGTTCCCCTACTGGGGCCAACGTCCTGACTTTC | CASGSPTGANVLTF
TRBJ1-3 | many | . | TRBV7-8 | TGTGCCAGCAGCCCCAGGTCCTCTGGAAACACCATATATTTT | CASSPRSSGNTIYF
TRBJ1-5 | . | TRBD1 | TRBV12-3/TRBV12-4 | TGTGCCAGCAGTATCAGGGGGTCTGGCAATCAGCCCCAGCATTTT | CASSIRGSGNQPQHF
TRBJ2-7 | many | . | TRBV20-1 | TGCAGTGCTAGAGTGTCAGGGATATACGAGCAGTACTTC | CSARVSGIYEQYF
TRBJ2-1 | many | . | TRBV6-2/TRBV6-3 | TGTGCCAGCAGTTTATACGGGACGGGGGATCATGAGCAGTTCTTC | CASSLYGTGDHEQFF
TRBJ2-1 | many | TRBD2 | TRBV29-1 | TGCAGCGTTGAAGTGGCTAGCGGGAGTAGTGAGCAGTTCTTC | CSVEVASGSSEQFF
TRBJ1-1 | few | . | TRBV20-1 | TGCAGTGCCAGAGTCCCCTCTGGGACTGAAGCTTTCTTT | CSARVPSGTEAFF
TRBJ2-1 | few | TRBD1 | TRBV5-1 | TGCGCCAGCAGCTTGCGACAGGGAGTCTACAATGAGCAGTTCTTC | CASSLRQGVYNEQFF
TRBJ2-7 | many | . | TRBV19 | TGTGCCAGTAGGGCAGGCCTTTCCTACGAGCAGTACTTC | CASRAGLSYEQYF
TRBJ1-6 | many | . | TRBV15 | TGTGCCACCAGCAGAGATTTGGGTAGGGCCGGGGCTAATTCACCCCTCCACTTT | CATSRDLGRAGANSPLHF
TRBJ1-1 | few | . | TRBV7-9 | TGTGCCAGCAGCTTAAGGTCCACTGAAGCTTTCTTT | CASSLRSTEAFF
TRBJ1-3 | many | . | TRBV20-1 | TGCAGTGCTAGAGACAGACTTCCAAGGGGCCCACACGGAAACACCATATATTTT | CSARDRLPRGPHGNTIYF
TRBJ2-5 | many | . | TRBV29-1 | TGCAGCGTTGATTCCACAGAGACCCAGTACTTC | CSVDSTETQYF
TRBJ1-1 | many | . | TRBV11-2 | TGTGCCAGCGCAGGGAGCATGAACACTGAAGCTTTCTTT | CASAGSMNTEAFF
TRBJ2-5 | many | . | TRBV3-1 | TGTGCCAGCAGGCGGGACAGTCGAGAGACCCAGTACTTC | CASRRDSRETQYF
TRBJ1-1 | many | . | TRBV5-1 | TGCGCCAGCAGCTTGGAAGTGGGAACTGAAGCTTTCTTT | CASSLEVGTEAFF
TRBJ2-4 | many | TRBD2 | TRBV20-1 | TGCAGTGCTAGCAAGACTAGCGGGGGGAAAAACATTCAGTACTTC | CSASKTSGGKNIQYF
TRBJ1-3 | . | . | TRBV19 | TGTGCCAGTAGTGACAGTAGGAACGGAAACACCATATATTTT | CASSDSRNGNTIYF
TRBJ2-3 | many | TRBD2 | TRBV5-1 | TGCGCCAGCAGCATCTCCGGGACTACCCCCTCCGATACGCAGTATTTT | CASSISGTTPSDTQYF